This T cell receptor beta chain was recovered during a study of blood T cell repertoires in COVID-19. Looking at the study overall: In each case, the material was cDNA or gDNA derived from T cells, B-cell-depleted T cells, or PBMCs.

Profiled with immunoSEQ multiplex PCR; TCRdb holds only in-frame clones, not every one. The profile shows around 280,000 clones, approximately 83% of them singletons. The sequence was collected from a woman between 25 and 40 years old who had recovered from COVID-19. The specimen was peripheral blood.

The CDR3 spells CASSLGQGFRYEQYF. CDR3 nucleotide sequence: TGTGCCAGCAGTTTAGGACAGGGGTTCAGGTACGAGCAGTACTTC. The chain links TRBV27 to TRBJ2-7, with 9 bases aligning to TRBD1. Trimming cost V 2 bases and J 4 bases; bases outside gene matches: 6. Germline V gene sequence: CDR1 MNHEY, CDR2 SMNVEV (reference sequence). CDR3 length: 15 amino acids.